This record looks at one T cell receptor (beta chain) sequence and its context. The CDR3 length is 16 residues. The V gene end was trimmed by 3 bases and the J gene end by 6 bases; junction bases not matched to a gene: 5. CDR1 is SGHVS and CDR2 is FQNEAQ in the germline V gene. Original processing methods: Cell counts per sample came from amplifying reference gene primers. The protocol was immunoSEQ multiplex PCR, while the TCRdb copy is restricted to in-frame clones and leaves out a portion. Clone size and the V and J calls come from that table; the DNA yielded D and trimming. This sample has about 51,000 clones, with about 88% found just once. This sample stems from a study of blood T cell repertoires in COVID-19. Study information: Spain, Italy and the United States supplied samples that represented acute and convalescent COVID-19. PBMCs, B-cell-depleted T cells, or T cells were the source of the cDNA or gDNA that made up the material.

The chain uses TRBV7-8 and TRBJ2-3; 14 bases align to TRBD2. The origin of this receptor is a man aged 50 to 59 with acute or convalescent COVID-19. The sample taken for sequencing was peripheral blood. CDR3 sequence (DNA): TGTGCCAGCAGCTTCGGACTAGCGGGAGGTGTGGATACGCAGTATTTT. Encoded protein: CASSFGLAGGVDTQYF.